This T cell receptor beta chain was obtained from a study of T cell responses to AZD1222 COVID-19 vaccine. Repertoires were generated with immunoSEQ multiplex PCR, while TCRdb's copy carries only in-frame clones and drops some. This sample has roughly 75,000 clones, with roughly 87% found just once. Comment on this clone: Its specificity is unknown.

Whether given at about 4 or about 12 weeks, second doses were pooled. Broader study findings: Baseline serology detected seropositivity in only six AZD1222 recipients. Regions 160-218 and 743-854 dominated among vaccine-associated CD4 TCRs spanning spike.

Sample: peripheral blood, taken 28 days after the second AZD1222 dose. The receptor was derived from an adult who received the AZD1222 COVID-19 vaccine.

The CDR3, as DNA: TGTGCCAGCAGCTTAGCGGTGGCAGGGGAGAGGCAGTACTTC. It codes for CASSLAVAGERQYF. This chain joins TRBV7-6 and TRBJ2-7; tentative D call: TRBD1 (6 bases). The CDR3 totals 14 residues. The V and J ends lost 0 bases and 9 bases respectively, with 15 bases between them. In germline, CDR1 is SGHVS, CDR2 FNYEAQ.